This is a list of T cell receptor beta chains from one sample in a study of tissue T cells after allogeneic stem cell transplantation. Some clones are missing from TCRdb's copy, which holds only in-frame ones; the method was immunoSEQ multiplex PCR. Of some 7,000 clones in the sample, 65% to 85% were seen once. This specimen consisted of skin, obtained at autopsy. Receptors originate from a male patient at least 60 years old with steroid-refractory graft-versus-host disease after an allogeneic stem cell transplant. The graft donor may account for some of the T cells. Each CDR3 is given with its conserved first and last residue. The D gene is left open where the match is weak. Clone size, where shown, is once, few, many, or a class for clones that have expanded.

v_call d_call clone_size cdr3_aa
TRBV27 TRBD1 once CASSPRTGGEHQPQHF
TRBV15 - - CATSYHRGATTNEKLFF
TRBV4-1 - - CASSQPGPSTDTQYF
TRBV24-1 TRBD1 - CATSDQDRVEQFF
TRBV9 - - CASSVTGSHSYEQYF
TRBV4-3 TRBD2 - CASSQVRLAGDTQYF
TRBV4-1 - - CASSQETTGRGGITDTQYF
TRBV18 TRBD1 - CASSRDREETQYF
TRBV18 - - CASSPPGPYQPQHF
TRBV4-1 - few CASSQGPVQETQYF
TRBV7-2 TRBD1 - CASSFGTGNTEAFF
TRBV10-3 - - CAISEVGSAYEQYF
TRBV3-1/TRBV3-2 - - CASKGGRGNQPQHF
TRBV9 TRBD1 - CASSVGTGDSNQPQHF
TRBV4-1 TRBD1 once CASSLRQGVNDGYTF
TRBV19 - - CASSTTPNHEQYF
TRBV27 TRBD1 - CASSIPGTDGYTF
TRBV29-1 - - CSAPQGFPYNEQFF
TRBV4-1 - once CASSQDRMEANYGYTF
TRBV10-3 - - CAIRPGAQTGELFF